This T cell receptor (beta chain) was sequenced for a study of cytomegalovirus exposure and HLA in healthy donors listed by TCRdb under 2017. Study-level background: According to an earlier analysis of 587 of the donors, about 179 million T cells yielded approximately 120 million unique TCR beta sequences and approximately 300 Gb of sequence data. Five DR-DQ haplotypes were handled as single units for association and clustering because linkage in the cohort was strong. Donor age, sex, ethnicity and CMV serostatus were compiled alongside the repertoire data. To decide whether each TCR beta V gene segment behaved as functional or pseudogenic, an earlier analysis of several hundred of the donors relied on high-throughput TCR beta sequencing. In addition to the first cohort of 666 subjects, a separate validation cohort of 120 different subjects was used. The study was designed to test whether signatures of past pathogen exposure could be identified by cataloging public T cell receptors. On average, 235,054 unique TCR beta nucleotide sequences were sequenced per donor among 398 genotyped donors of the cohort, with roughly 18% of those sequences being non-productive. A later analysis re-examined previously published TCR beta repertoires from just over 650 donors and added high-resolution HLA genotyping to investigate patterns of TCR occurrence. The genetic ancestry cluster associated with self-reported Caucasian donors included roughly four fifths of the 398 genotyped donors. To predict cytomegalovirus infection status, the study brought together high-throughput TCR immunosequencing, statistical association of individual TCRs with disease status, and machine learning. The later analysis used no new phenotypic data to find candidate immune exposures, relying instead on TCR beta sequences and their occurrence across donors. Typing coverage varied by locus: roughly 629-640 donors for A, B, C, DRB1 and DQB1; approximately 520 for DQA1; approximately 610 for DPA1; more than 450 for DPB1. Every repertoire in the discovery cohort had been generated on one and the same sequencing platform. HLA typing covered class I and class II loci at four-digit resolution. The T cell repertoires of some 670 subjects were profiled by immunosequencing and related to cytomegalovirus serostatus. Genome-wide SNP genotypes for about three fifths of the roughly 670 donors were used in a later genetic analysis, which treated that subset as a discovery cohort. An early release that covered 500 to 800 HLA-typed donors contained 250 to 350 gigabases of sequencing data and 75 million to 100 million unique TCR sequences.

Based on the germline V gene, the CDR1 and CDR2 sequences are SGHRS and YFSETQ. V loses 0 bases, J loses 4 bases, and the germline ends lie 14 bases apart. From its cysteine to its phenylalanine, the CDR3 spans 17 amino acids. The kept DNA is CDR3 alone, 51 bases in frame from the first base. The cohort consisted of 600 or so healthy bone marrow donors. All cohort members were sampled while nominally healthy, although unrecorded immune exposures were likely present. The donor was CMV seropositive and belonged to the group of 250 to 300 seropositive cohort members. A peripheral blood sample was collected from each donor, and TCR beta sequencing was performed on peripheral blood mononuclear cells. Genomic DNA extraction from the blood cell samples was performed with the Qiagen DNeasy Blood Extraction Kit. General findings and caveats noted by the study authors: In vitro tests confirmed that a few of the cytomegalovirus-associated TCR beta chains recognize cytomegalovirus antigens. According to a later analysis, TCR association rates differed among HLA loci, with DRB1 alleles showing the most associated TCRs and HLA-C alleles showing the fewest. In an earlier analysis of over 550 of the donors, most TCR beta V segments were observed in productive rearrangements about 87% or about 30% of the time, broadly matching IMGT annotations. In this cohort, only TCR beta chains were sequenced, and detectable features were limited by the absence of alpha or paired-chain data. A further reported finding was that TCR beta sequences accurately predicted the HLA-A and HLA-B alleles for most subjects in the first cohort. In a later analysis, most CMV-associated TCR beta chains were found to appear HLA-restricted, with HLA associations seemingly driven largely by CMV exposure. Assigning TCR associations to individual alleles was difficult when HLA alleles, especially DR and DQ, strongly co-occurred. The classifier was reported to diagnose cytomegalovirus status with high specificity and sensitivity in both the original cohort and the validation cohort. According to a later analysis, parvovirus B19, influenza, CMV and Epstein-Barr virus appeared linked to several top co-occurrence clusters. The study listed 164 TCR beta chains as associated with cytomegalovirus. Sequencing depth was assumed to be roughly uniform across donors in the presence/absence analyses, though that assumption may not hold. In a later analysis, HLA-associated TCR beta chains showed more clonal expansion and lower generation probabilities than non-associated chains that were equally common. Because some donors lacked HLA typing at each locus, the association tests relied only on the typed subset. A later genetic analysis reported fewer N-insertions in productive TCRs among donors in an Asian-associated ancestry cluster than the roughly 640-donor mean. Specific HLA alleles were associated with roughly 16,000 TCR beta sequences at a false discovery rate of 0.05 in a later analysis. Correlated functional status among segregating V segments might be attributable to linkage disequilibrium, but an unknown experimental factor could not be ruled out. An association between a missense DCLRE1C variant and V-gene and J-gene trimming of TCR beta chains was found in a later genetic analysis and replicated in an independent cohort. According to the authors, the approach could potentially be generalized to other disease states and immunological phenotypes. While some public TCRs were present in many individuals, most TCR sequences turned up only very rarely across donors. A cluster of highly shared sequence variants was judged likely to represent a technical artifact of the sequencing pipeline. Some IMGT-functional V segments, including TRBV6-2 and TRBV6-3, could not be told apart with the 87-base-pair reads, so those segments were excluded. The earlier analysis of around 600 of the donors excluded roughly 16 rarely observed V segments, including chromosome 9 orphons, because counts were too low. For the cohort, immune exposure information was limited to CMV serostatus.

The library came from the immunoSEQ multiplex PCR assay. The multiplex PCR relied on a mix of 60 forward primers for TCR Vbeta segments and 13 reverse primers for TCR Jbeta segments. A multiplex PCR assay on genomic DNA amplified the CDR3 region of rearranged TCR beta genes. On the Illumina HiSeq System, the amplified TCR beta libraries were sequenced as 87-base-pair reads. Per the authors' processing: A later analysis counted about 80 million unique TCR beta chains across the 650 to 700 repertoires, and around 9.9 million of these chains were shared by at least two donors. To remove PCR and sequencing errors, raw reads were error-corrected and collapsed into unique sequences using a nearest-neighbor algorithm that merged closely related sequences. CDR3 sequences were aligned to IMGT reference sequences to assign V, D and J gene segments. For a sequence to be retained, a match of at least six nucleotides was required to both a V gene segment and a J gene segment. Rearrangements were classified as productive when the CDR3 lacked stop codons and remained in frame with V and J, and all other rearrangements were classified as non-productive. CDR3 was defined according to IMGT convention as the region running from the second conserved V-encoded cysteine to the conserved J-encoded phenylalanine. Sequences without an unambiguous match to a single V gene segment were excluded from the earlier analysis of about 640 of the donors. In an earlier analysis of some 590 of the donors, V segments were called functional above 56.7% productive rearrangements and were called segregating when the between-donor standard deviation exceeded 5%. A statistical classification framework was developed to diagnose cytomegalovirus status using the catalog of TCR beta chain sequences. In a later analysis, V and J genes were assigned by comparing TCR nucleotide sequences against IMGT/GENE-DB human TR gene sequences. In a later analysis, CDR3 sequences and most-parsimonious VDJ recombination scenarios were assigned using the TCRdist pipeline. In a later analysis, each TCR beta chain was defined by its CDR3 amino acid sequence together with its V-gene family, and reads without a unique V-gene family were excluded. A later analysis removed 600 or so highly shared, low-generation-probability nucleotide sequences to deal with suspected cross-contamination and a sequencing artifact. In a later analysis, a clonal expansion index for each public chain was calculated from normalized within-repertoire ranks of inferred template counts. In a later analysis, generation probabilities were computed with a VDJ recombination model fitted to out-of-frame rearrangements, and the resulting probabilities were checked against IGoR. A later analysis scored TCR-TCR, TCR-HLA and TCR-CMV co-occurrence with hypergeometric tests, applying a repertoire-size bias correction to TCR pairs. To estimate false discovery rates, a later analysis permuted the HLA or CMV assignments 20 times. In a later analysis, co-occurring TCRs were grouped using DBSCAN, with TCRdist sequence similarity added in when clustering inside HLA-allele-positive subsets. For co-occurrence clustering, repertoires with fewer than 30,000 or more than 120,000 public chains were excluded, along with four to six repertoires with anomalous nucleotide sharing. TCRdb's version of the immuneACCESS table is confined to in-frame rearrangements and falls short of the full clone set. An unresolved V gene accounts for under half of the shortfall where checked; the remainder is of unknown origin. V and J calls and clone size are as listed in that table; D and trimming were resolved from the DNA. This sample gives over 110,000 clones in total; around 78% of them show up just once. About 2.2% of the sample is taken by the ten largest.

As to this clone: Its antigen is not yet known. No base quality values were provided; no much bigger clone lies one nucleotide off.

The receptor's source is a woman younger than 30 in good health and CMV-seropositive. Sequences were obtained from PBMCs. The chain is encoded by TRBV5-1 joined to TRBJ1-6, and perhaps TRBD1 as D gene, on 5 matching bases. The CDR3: CASSLDIQDSYNSPLHF. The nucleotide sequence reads TGCGCCAGCAGCTTGGATATTCAAGACAGTTATAATTCACCCCTCCACTTT.